The source of this T cell receptor beta chain is a study of naive and memory T cell subsets. Points from the study as a whole: A few larger clonotypes appeared in naive repertoires, especially CD8, possibly memory cells re-expressing CD45RA.

This CDR3 spans 12 amino acids. CDR1 and CDR2 from the germline V gene are SQVTM and ANQGSEA. V trimming: 7 bases; J trimming: 7 bases; junction bases outside the gene matches: 8. Remarks on this clonotype: Its specificity is unknown.

Two oligonucleotides, mixed equimolar, formed the beta constant-region primer covering TRBC1 and TRBC2. Ligated cDNA was amplified by four rounds of PCR with nested alpha and beta constant-region primers and SP2. TCRdb called the UMI-ligation and nested PCR reads again in MiXCR, with one record for every CDR3 protein. The sample holds around 140,000 distinct CDR3 sequences; about a fifth are singletons and the top ten take roughly 0.6%. The sample taken for sequencing was naive CD8+ T cells from blood. This TCR was sampled from a human donor in good health. The chain employs TRBV29-1 and TRBJ2-7, with 9 positions matching TRBD1. CDR3 coding DNA: TGCAGCGCCCAAGGACAGGGGTGGGAGCAGTACTTC. This codes for CSAQGQGWEQYF.